The 27 T cell receptor beta chains presented below share a single source sample, sequenced in a study of blood T cell repertoires in COVID-19 (dated by TCRdb to 2018 to 2020). The method was the immunoSEQ multiplex PCR assay. The table comes from immuneACCESS by way of TCRdb, which keeps in-frame sequences with V and J called. Part of the clones is missing from these tables; in studies checked, under half for an unresolved V gene and the rest for unknown reasons. The sample table lists under 200,000 clones, approximately 80% of them with a count of one. Jointly, the top ten make up roughly 9.6% of the sample. The specimen sequenced was PBMCs or T cells enriched from blood (not recorded which). These receptors came from a man aged 45-65 years who had recovered from COVID-19.

This clone was recorded a few times. The J gene is TRBJ1-5, the V gene TRBV28; TRBD1 matches 11 bases. Trimming removed 5 bases from V and 1 base from J; junction bases left unmatched: 4. The V gene's germline CDR1 is MDHEN and CDR2 SYDVKM. This CDR3 comprises 16 residues. The CDR3 region has the DNA TGTGCCAGCAGTCCCAGGACAGGGGGCAGCAATCAGCCCCAGCATTTT. This translates into CASSPRTGGSNQPQHF.

The chain is built from TRBV4-2 and TRBJ2-7; D may be TRBD2 (5 bases). Per the germline V gene, CDR1 is LGHNA and CDR2 is YNFKEQ. V lost 3 bases, J lost 10 bases, and 22 bases lay in between. The CDR3 extends over 15 amino acids. For the CDR3, the DNA is TGTGCCAGCAGCCAGTCGGACGGGAAGATGCCCGTTCAGTACTTC. Protein product: CASSQSDGKMPVQYF.

This chain connects TRBV19 to TRBJ1-5; TRBD1 is a possible D gene (5 bases). V dropped 8 bases and J dropped 3 bases, with 20 bases sitting between them. Germline assignment: CDR1 LNHDA and CDR2 SQIVND (reference sequence). The CDR3 length is 16 residues. The CDR3 bases are TGTGCCAGTGCTCTCTTGGTGGGGCGCAACAATCAGCCCCAGCATTTT. Residues: CASALLVGRNNQPQHF.

The DNA of the CDR3 is TGTGCCAGCAGCGTAGCTGGGACAGCCTCTGGAAACACCATATATTTT. This sequence encodes CASSVAGTASGNTIYF. The V and J genes are TRBV9 and TRBJ1-3; 7 nucleotides line up with TRBD1. Trimming at V came to 0 bases and at J to 0 bases, leaving 3 bases not matched to a gene. CDR1 and CDR2 from the germline V gene are SGDLS and YYNGEE. The CDR3 consists of 16 residues.

The chain is built from TRBV7-3 and TRBJ2-3, with 8 bases fitting TRBD1. The CDR3 spans 18 residues. Germline V gene data show CDR1 as SGHTA and CDR2 as FQGTGA. Trimming removed 4 bases from V and 6 bases from J; junction bases left unmatched: 18. The CDR3 protein is CASSSLPRPGGLQDTQYF. The CDR3 DNA reads TGTGCCAGCAGCTCACTCCCCCGGCCAGGGGGCCTACAGGATACGCAGTATTTT.

The chain uses TRBV7-9 and TRBJ1-6, with 8 bases aligning to TRBD1. V gave up 2 bases and J gave up 9 bases; unmatched junction bases: 12. There are 17 residues in the CDR3. Per germline, CDR1 SEHNR and CDR2 FQNEAQ (reference sequence). CDR3 amino acids: CASSLSGQGMEGSPLHF. The DNA of the CDR3 is TGTGCCAGCAGCTTAAGCGGACAGGGAATGGAAGGTTCACCCCTCCACTTT. Combining the CDR3 with reference TRBV7-9 and TRBJ1-6 gives the whole variable domain DTGVSQNPRHKITKRGQNVTFRCDPISEHNRLYWYRQTLGQGPEFLTYFQNEAQLEKSRLLSDRFSAERPKGSFSTLEIQRTEQGDSAMYLCASSLSGQGMEGSPLHFGNGTRLTVT.

The J gene is TRBJ1-1, the V gene TRBV7-3; D might be TRBD1 (6 bases). V was clipped by 5 bases and J by 2 bases, with 9 bases between them. CDR3 size: 13 residues. CDR1 SGHTA and CDR2 FQGTGA come from the germline V gene. As DNA, the CDR3 is TGTGCCAGCAGCGAACAGGGTAACACTGAAGCTTTCTTT. Its translation: CASSEQGNTEAFF.

This clone was detected a few times. The chain links TRBV6-5 to TRBJ1-2, with 9 bases aligning to TRBD1. Unmatched junction bases numbered 1, after V lost 2 bases and J lost 3 bases. CDR1 is MNHEY and CDR2 is SVGAGI in the germline V gene. The CDR3 length is 14 residues. The CDR3 nucleotides read TGTGCCAGCAGTTACCGGACAGGGGACTATGGCTACACCTTC. Translating gives CASSYRTGDYGYTF.

The rearrangement uses TRBV28 and TRBJ1-2; 7 bases agree with TRBD1. Germline CDR1 and CDR2: MDHEN and SYDVKM. The CDR3 is 14 amino acids. V lost 8 bases to trimming and J lost 6 bases; unmatched junction nucleotides: 12. CDR3 DNA sequence: TGTGCCAGCCGACGAATGGGACAGAGCGATGGCTACACCTTC. It encodes CASRRMGQSDGYTF.

This chain joins TRBV5-6 and TRBJ2-5; 7 nucleotides match TRBD1. The V gene's germline CDR1 is SGHDT and CDR2 YYEEEE. This CDR3 spans 16 amino acids. V was clipped by 5 bases and J by 5 bases; unmatched bases: 15. CDR3 nucleotides: TGTGCCAGCAGTAATCGTGCCTGGGGACAGTGGGAGACCCAGTACTTC. It codes for CASSNRAWGQWETQYF.

This clone has just one count. The rearrangement uses TRBV18 and TRBJ2-1; 13 bases are shared with TRBD2. This CDR3 region has 18 residues. Germline values: CDR1 KGHSH, CDR2 LQKENI. The trim removed 3 bases at V and 7 bases at J, leaving 12 bases unmatched. DNA of the CDR3: TGTGCCAGCTCACCCACCGGACTAGCGGGAGTTTTGAGAAATGAGCAGTTCTTC. Residues: CASSPTGLAGVLRNEQFF.

The chain uses TRBV6-5 and TRBJ1-6; possible D gene TRBD1, 5 bases. CDR3 length equals 15 residues. Germline CDR1 is MNHEY and CDR2 is SVGAGI. The V gene lost 2 bases and the J gene lost 14 bases, with 19 bases spanning the gap. The CDR3 region has the DNA TGTGCCAGCAGTTACCGCGGGGACCCCAAGGTTGCCCTCCACTTT. It yields the protein CASSYRGDPKVALHF.

The J gene is TRBJ1-5, the V gene TRBV27, with D perhaps TRBD1 (6 bases). Looked up from germline, CDR1 is MNHEY and CDR2 is SMNVEV (reference sequence). This CDR3 spans 15 amino acids. The ends were cut back, 6 bases at V and 2 bases at J, with 14 bases in the middle. CDR3 bases: TGTGCCAGCAGGACTACAGGGACGGGCAATCAGCCCCAGCATTTT. The encoded protein is CASRTTGTGNQPQHF.

The V gene is TRBV2, the J gene TRBJ2-3; 9 nucleotides agree with TRBD1. The V segment lost 4 bases and the J segment 2 bases; nucleotides outside the gene matches: 4. The CDR3 runs to 15 residues. The germline V gene has CDR1 SNHLY and CDR2 FYNNEI. The CDR3 coding sequence is TGTGCCAGCAGTGTAGACAGGGGGATCACAGATACGCAGTATTTT. Its translation: CASSVDRGITDTQYF.

The chain recombines TRBV5-5 with TRBJ2-1, with TRBD2 as a possible D gene (6 bases). V was trimmed by 0 bases and J by 12 bases, leaving 13 bases between them. This CDR3 has 13 amino acids. Germline V lookup: CDR1 SGHKS, CDR2 YYEKEE (reference sequence). CDR3 region: CASSLAVEGGQFF. The CDR3 DNA follows: TGTGCCAGCAGCTTGGCCGTGGAGGGTGGGCAGTTCTTC.

The V gene is TRBV24-1, the J gene TRBJ2-1, with D possibly TRBD2 on 6 matching bases. There are 17 residues in the CDR3. Germline values: CDR1 KGHDR, CDR2 SFDVKD. V lost 3 bases and J 7 bases, leaving 21 bases between the germline ends. The CDR3 region is CATSDPPRRDEGNEQFF. DNA for the CDR3: TGTGCCACCAGTGATCCCCCAAGGAGGGACGAAGGGAATGAGCAGTTCTTC.

This chain links TRBV21-1 with TRBJ2-6; the D call of TRBD1 is as the table states it, not checked on the DNA. TRBV21-1 is a pseudogene. This CDR3 has 21 residues. The CDR3 sequence: CASSKEGRGHILRSGANVLTF. CDR3 DNA sequence: TGTGCCAGCAGCAAAGAGGGAAGGGGGCACATCCTACGGTCTGGGGCCAACGTCCTGACTTTC.

The J gene is TRBJ1-1, the V gene TRBV12-3 or TRBV12-4; D is undetermined. The CDR3 totals 12 residues. V was clipped by 5 bases and J by 3 bases, with 7 bases between them. The chain's CDR3 is CASSHTDTEAFF. CDR3 nucleotides: TGTGCCAGCAGTCACACAGACACTGAAGCTTTCTTT.

This chain links TRBV7-2 with TRBJ2-1; D may be TRBD2 (6 bases). From germline, CDR1 is SGHTA and CDR2 FQGNSA. Trimming cost V 1 base and J 7 bases, with 14 bases left between them. The CDR3 length is 15 residues. The CDR3 here is CASSLVAVGRNEQFF. In nucleotides, the CDR3 is TGTGCCAGCAGCTTAGTAGCGGTTGGTCGGAATGAGCAGTTCTTC.

The genes are TRBV19 and TRBJ2-2; perhaps TRBD1 as D (6 bases). Trimming left V 5 bases short and J 7 bases short, with 14 bases between. The CDR3 is 14 residues long. In germline, CDR1 is LNHDA, CDR2 SQIVND (reference sequence). In DNA form, the CDR3 reads TGTGCCAGTAGTGCCTATGACAGGATCGGGGAGCTGTTTTTT. Protein: CASSAYDRIGELFF.

The CDR3 loop is CASSFSRDRGNGYTF. Here the CDR3 DNA reads TGTGCCAGCAGTTTCTCCCGGGACAGGGGAAATGGCTACACCTTC. V usage is TRBV27 and J usage is TRBJ1-2, with 10 bases identical to TRBD1. Per the germline V gene, CDR1 is MNHEY and CDR2 is SMNVEV (reference sequence). With 3 bases clipped from V and 6 bases from J, the junction kept 7 bases outside the gene matches. The CDR3 is 15 residues long.

This clone was detected a few times. This chain joins TRBV7-2 and TRBJ1-5, with D possibly matching TRBD1 (5 bases). The V end was cut by 1 base, the J end by 7 bases, with 14 bases between. Germline V gives CDR1 SGHTA, CDR2 FQGNSA. This CDR3 region has 15 residues. The CDR3 sequence: CASSLVVGVGQPQHF. Here the CDR3 DNA reads TGTGCCAGCAGCTTAGTAGTAGGGGTAGGCCAGCCCCAGCATTTT.

The chain links TRBV7-3 to TRBJ2-2, with unresolved D. This CDR3 contains 17 residues. CDR1 SGHTA and CDR2 FQGTGA come from the germline V gene. The V and J ends lost 5 bases and 4 bases respectively, with 20 bases between them. The CDR3 DNA follows: TGTGCCAGCAGCCCTTCTGCGGTCCGGTACGGCACCGGGGAGCTGTTTTTT. Amino acids: CASSPSAVRYGTGELFF.

This clone was observed a handful of times. This sequence joins TRBV28 and TRBJ1-5; 7 positions agree with TRBD1. V lost 5 bases to trimming and J lost 2 bases; unmatched junction nucleotides: 6. The germline V gene encodes CDR1 MDHEN and CDR2 SYDVKM. This CDR3 is built from 15 residues. CDR3 DNA sequence: TGTGCCAGCAGTCCCCAGGGGGATGGCAATCAGCCCCAGCATTTT. This translates into CASSPQGDGNQPQHF.

The chain uses TRBV27 and TRBJ2-1; unclear D gene. Trimming took off 1 base at V and 8 bases at J, with 6 bases between the two ends. This CDR3 is 12 amino acids long. The germline V gene encodes CDR1 MNHEY and CDR2 SMNVEV (reference sequence). In DNA form, the CDR3 reads TGTGCCAGCAGTTTATACGGTGATGAGCAGTTCTTC. Translation gives CASSLYGDEQFF.

This chain's CDR3 is CASSRQGALGNEQFF. The DNA for the CDR3 is TGTGCCAGCAGCAGGCAGGGGGCGTTAGGGAATGAGCAGTTCTTC. The rearrangement links TRBV7-3 to TRBJ2-1, with TRBD1 identical over 8 bases. Unmatched junction bases numbered 10, after V lost 5 bases and J lost 7 bases. Germline V gene lookup returns CDR1 SGHTA and CDR2 FQGTGA. The CDR3 length is 15 residues. Full variable domain (remainder filled in from reference TRBV7-3 and TRBJ2-1): GAGVSQTPSNKVTEKGKYVELRCDPISGHTALYWYRQSLGQGPEFLIYFQGTGAADDSGLPNDRFFAVRPEGSVSTLKIQRTERGDSAVYLCASSRQGALGNEQFFGPGTRLTVL.

This CDR3 reads CSASPSGDEQFF. CDR3 DNA sequence: TGCAGTGCTAGTCCTAGCGGCGATGAGCAGTTCTTC. J is TRBJ2-1 and V is TRBV20-1; 7 bases align to TRBD2. In germline, CDR1 is DFQATT, CDR2 SNEGSKA (reference sequence). The CDR3 length is 12 residues. Trimming took 3 bases from V and 8 from J; bases not matched to a gene: 4.